These 14 T cell receptor beta chains originate from one sample sequenced in a study of post-analysis software for immune sequencing data (dated by TCRdb to 2015 to 2017). Libraries were made using PCR. Data came from an Illumina HiSeq 2500. To reduce PCR and sequencing biases, unique molecular identifiers were built into the TCR beta cDNA libraries. TCRdb trimmed public reads at Q25 via fastp, called clones via MiXCR and kept in-frame beta chains. CDR3 protein duplicates are merged, each entry listing the most common genes and DNA. The sample table holds more than 450,000 distinct CDR3 sequences, of which under 40% were seen once. The ten largest clones represent 5% to 6% of the sample. What the study reported, not specific to this receptor: Patients showed significantly higher frequencies than controls for roughly 5 TRBV segments, among them TRBV5-6, TRBV5-1 and TRBV20-1.

These TCRs' antigens remain unknown. Sequencing was done on a sample of blood. These receptors were collected from a girl younger than 18 with multiple sclerosis.

The chain uses TRBV11-2 and TRBJ2-5; perhaps D is TRBD1 or TRBD2 (5 bases each). V lost 6 bases and J lost 5, with 16 bases in between. Germline-derived CDR1 and CDR2 are SGHAT and FQNNGV. CDR3 length: 14 amino acids. This chain's CDR3 is CASRGEYVPETQYF. DNA of the CDR3: TGTGCCAGCAGGGGGGAGTATGTCCCGGAGACCCAGTACTTC. Complete variable domain (other parts from reference TRBV11-2 and TRBJ2-5): EAGVAQSPRYKIIEKRQSVAFWCNPISGHATLYWYQQILGQGPKLLIQFQNNGVVDDSQLPKDRFSAERLKGVDSTLKIQPAKLEDSAVYLCASRGEYVPETQYFGPGTRLLVL.

The gene calls are TRBV29-1 and TRBJ2-6, with D hard to call. Trimming removed 5 bases at V and 0 bases at J, with 5 bases between. The CDR3 sequence is 13 residues long. CDR1 is SQVTM, CDR2 ANQGSEA, per germline. The CDR3 nucleotides read TGCAGCGTTCACTTCTCTGGGGCCAACGTCCTGACTTTC. It codes for CSVHFSGANVLTF.

V and J are TRBV20-1 and TRBJ2-1, with 9 positions matching TRBD1. The CDR3 covers 18 residues. Germline CDR1 reads DFQATT; CDR2 reads SNEGSKA (reference sequence). The junction had 14 bases not matched to a gene; V was cut back by 5 bases and J by 0 bases. This chain's CDR3 is CSAHPGQGAFLSYNEQFF. The CDR3 DNA follows: TGCAGTGCTCATCCGGGACAGGGAGCTTTTCTCTCCTACAATGAGCAGTTCTTC.

The chain is built from TRBV9 and TRBJ1-1; the match to TRBD1 covers 10 bases. The CDR3 extends over 16 amino acids. The V gene's germline CDR1 is SGDLS and CDR2 YYNGEE. Losses at the gene ends were 0 bases for V and 3 bases for J; bases not matched to a gene: 5. CDR3: CASSVGTGGRYTEAFF. The CDR3 DNA reads TGTGCCAGCAGCGTAGGGACAGGGGGACGTTACACTGAAGCTTTCTTT.

The gene calls are TRBV5-1 and TRBJ2-5; possibly TRBD2 for D (6 bases). CDR1 is SGHRS, CDR2 YFSETQ, per germline. The V gene lost 1 base and the J gene lost 3 bases, with 13 bases spanning the gap. The CDR3 spans 15 residues. The CDR3 loop reads CASSLIGEDEETQYF. CDR3 in DNA: TGCGCCAGCAGCTTGATAGGGGAGGACGAAGAGACCCAGTACTTC.

The gene calls are TRBV7-3 and TRBJ2-1, with D possibly being TRBD2 (7 bases). The CDR3 is 14 residues long. Trimming left V 1 base short and J 8 bases short, with 12 bases between. From germline, CDR1 is SGHTA and CDR2 FQGTGA. CDR3 sequence (DNA): TGTGCCAGCAGCTTAAATGCGGGGGCGGATGAGCAGTTCTTC. As protein: CASSLNAGADEQFF.

This clonotype appeared a few times. The V call is TRBV19, the J call TRBJ1-2; 9 nucleotides align to TRBD1. J lost 2 bases, V lost 10 bases, and 8 bases had no gene match. The CDR3 is 14 residues long. Germline V gene data show CDR1 as LNHDA and CDR2 as SQIVND (reference sequence). CDR3 residues: CAIQTGGANYGYTF. The CDR3 DNA sequence: TGTGCCATTCAAACAGGGGGCGCGAACTATGGCTACACCTTC.

This clonotype has more than one count but fewer than ten. This chain uses TRBV12-3 or TRBV12-4 with TRBJ2-5; 12 bases match TRBD2. V lost 1 base to trimming and J lost 2 bases; unmatched junction nucleotides: 8. The CDR3 is 18 amino acids. CDR3 in amino acids: CASSLVVLAGGLQETQYF. For the CDR3, the DNA is TGTGCCAGCAGTTTAGTCGTTCTAGCGGGGGGGCTACAAGAGACCCAGTACTTC.

This sequence joins TRBV5-5 and TRBJ2-7; unclear D gene. The CDR3 has 16 amino acids. V lost 0 bases to trimming and J lost 0 bases, with 13 bases between them. Germline values: CDR1 SGHKS, CDR2 YYEKEE (reference sequence). The CDR3 loop is CASSLVWGSSSYEQYF. In DNA, the CDR3 is TGTGCCAGCAGCTTGGTTTGGGGTTCCAGCTCCTACGAGCAGTACTTC. The full variable domain, rest sourced from reference TRBV5-5 and TRBJ2-7, is DAGVTQSPTHLIKTRGQQVTLRCSPISGHKSVSWYQQVLGQGPQFIFQYYEKEERGRGNFPDRFSARQFPNYSSELNVNALLLGDSALYLCASSLVWGSSSYEQYFGPGTRLTVT.

This clonotype was counted once. Likely a read error: the CDR3 ends without its conserved phenylalanine or tryptophan. This rearrangement joins TRBV6-5 to TRBJ2-5; TRBD2 might be the D (5 bases). V shed 2 bases and J shed 7 bases, with 17 bases lying between them. Germline values: CDR1 MNHEY, CDR2 SVGAGI. The CDR3 is 15 amino acids. CDR3 coding DNA: TGTGCCAGCAGTTACCCCGGGGATGGGGAAACGACCCAGTACCTC. It codes for CASSYPGDGETTQYL.

V and J are TRBV20-1 and TRBJ1-1, with D uncertain. The V gene's germline CDR1 is DFQATT and CDR2 SNEGSKA (reference sequence). The length of the CDR3 is 13 residues. V dropped 4 bases and J dropped 6 bases, with 15 bases sitting between them. Written as DNA, the CDR3 is TGCAGTGCTATTGGGGTATATCAAGCTGAAGCTTTCTTT. Its translation is CSAIGVYQAEAFF.

This clonotype was found a few times. The CDR3 spells CAISESGDPGTQYF. DNA of the CDR3: TGTGCCATCAGTGAGTCGGGGGACCCGGGGACCCAGTACTTC. The gene calls are TRBV10-3 and TRBJ2-7; D possibly matches TRBD1 or TRBD2 (5 bases each). The end of the DNA fits TRBJ2-5 better, so the J call may be wrong. This CDR3 has 14 residues. Germline CDR1 is ENHRY and CDR2 is SYGVKD.

In nucleotides, the CDR3 is TGTGCCAGCAGCCGCGAGAGACAGGGGGACGAGCAGTACTTC. Amino acids: CASSRERQGDEQYF. V gene TRBV7-9 combines with J gene TRBJ2-7; 9 bases align to TRBD1. This CDR3 contains 14 residues. Germline assignment: CDR1 SEHNR and CDR2 FQNEAQ (reference sequence). V trimming: 5 bases; J trimming: 5 bases; junction bases outside the gene matches: 7.

The chain has TRBV10-3 and TRBJ2-5; possibly TRBD2 for D (6 bases). V was clipped by 6 bases and J by 5 bases, with 19 bases between them. Per the germline V gene, CDR1 is ENHRY and CDR2 is SYGVKD. This CDR3 contains 15 residues. The CDR3 region has the DNA TGTGCCATCAGAACCGGGACTGATGGGGGGGAGACCCAGTACTTC. It is translated as CAIRTGTDGGETQYF.